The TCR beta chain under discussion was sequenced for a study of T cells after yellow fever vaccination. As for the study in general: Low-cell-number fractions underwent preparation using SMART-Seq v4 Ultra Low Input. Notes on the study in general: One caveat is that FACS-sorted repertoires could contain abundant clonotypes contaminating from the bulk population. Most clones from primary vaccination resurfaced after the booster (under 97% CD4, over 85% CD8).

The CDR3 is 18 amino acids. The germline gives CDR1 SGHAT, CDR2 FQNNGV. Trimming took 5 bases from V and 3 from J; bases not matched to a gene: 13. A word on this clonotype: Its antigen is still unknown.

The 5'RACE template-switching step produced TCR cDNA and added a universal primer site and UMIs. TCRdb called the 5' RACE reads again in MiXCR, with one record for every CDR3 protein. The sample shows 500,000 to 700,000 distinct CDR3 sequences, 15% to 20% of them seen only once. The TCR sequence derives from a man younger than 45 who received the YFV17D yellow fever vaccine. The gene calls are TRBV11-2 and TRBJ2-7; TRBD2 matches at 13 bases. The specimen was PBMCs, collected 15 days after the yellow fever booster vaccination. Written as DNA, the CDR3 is TGTGCCAGCAGCGCAATGGAGAGGACTAGCGGGAGTGTCTACGAGCAGTACTTC. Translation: CASSAMERTSGSVYEQYF.